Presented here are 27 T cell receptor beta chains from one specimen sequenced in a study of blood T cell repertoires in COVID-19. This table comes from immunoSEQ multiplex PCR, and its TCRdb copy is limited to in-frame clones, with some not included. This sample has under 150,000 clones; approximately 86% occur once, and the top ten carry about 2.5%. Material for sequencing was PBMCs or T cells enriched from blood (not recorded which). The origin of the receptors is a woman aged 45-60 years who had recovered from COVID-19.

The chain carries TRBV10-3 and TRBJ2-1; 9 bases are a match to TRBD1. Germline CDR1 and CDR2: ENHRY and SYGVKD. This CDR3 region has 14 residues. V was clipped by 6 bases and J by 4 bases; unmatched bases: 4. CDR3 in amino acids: CAISGQGLYNEQFF. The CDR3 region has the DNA TGTGCCATCAGCGGACAGGGGCTTTACAATGAGCAGTTCTTC.

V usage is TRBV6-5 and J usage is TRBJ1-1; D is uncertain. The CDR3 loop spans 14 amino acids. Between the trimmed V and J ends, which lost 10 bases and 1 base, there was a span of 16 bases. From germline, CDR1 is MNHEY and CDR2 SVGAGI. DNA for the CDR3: TGTGCCACTCAACTCCTCACCCCGAACACTGAAGCTTTCTTT. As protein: CATQLLTPNTEAFF.

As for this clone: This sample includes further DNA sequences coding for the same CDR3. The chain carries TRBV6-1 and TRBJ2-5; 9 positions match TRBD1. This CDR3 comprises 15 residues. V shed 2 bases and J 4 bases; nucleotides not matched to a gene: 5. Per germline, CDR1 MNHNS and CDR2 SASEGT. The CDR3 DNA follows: TGTGCCAGCAGTGAAAACAGGGGGCGCGGAGAGACCCAGTACTTC. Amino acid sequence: CASSENRGRGETQYF.

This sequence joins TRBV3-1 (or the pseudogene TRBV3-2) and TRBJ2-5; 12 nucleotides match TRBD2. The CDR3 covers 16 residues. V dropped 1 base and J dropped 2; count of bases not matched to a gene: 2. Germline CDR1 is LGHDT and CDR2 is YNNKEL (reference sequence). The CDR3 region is CASSQVGLAGQETQYF. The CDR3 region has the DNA TGTGCCAGCAGCCAAGTAGGACTAGCGGGGCAAGAGACCCAGTACTTC.

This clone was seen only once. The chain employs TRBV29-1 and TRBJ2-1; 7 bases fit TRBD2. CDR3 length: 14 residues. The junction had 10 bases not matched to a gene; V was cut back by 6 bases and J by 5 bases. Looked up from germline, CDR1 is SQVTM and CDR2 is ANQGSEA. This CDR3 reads CSVSHRAGDNEQFF. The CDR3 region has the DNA TGCAGCGTATCACATAGGGCGGGGGACAATGAGCAGTTCTTC.

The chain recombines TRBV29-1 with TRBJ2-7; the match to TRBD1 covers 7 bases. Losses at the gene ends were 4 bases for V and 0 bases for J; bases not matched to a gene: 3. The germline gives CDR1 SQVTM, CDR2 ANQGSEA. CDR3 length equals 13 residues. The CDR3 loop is CSVGQGLSYEQYF. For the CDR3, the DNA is TGCAGCGTTGGACAGGGCCTCTCCTACGAGCAGTACTTC.

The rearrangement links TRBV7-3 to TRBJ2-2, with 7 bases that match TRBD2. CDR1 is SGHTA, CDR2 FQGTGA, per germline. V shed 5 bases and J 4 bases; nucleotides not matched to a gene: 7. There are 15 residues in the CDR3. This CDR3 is CASSSTGGTTGELFF. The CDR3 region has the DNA TGTGCCAGCAGCAGTACGGGGGGTACCACCGGGGAGCTGTTTTTT.

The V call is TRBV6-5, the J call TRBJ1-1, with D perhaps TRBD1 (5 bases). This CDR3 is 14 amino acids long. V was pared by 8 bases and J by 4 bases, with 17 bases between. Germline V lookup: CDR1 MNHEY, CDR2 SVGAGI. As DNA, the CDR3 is TGTGCCAGCTTCAATAGGGGATTAGGCACTGAAGCTTTCTTT. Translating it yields CASFNRGLGTEAFF.

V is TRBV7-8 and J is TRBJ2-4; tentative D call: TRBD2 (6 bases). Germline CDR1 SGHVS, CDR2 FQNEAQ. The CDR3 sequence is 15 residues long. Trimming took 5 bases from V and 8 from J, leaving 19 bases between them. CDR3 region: CASSPIRGNVHIQYF. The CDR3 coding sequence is TGTGCCAGCAGCCCTATCCGGGGGAATGTGCACATTCAGTACTTC.

In nucleotides, the CDR3 is TGTGCCAGCAGCAAACGACCCCGGGGGAAAAACACTGAAGCTTTCTTT. This gives the protein CASSKRPRGKNTEAFF. The chain couples TRBV21-1 to TRBJ1-1. TRBV21-1 is noted as a pseudogene. The CDR3 contains 16 residues.

CDR3 residues: CASSIGQGQGYGYTF. CDR3 in DNA: TGTGCCAGTAGTATTGGACAGGGTCAAGGCTATGGCTACACCTTC. This chain joins TRBV19 and TRBJ1-2; 8 bases align to TRBD1. The CDR3 extends over 15 amino acids. The V gene end was trimmed by 3 bases and the J gene end by 4 bases; junction bases not matched to a gene: 7. Germline CDR1 is LNHDA and CDR2 is SQIVND (reference sequence).

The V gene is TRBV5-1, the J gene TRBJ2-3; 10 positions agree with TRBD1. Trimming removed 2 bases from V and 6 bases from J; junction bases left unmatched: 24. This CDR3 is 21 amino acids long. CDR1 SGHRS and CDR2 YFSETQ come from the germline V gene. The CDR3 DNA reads TGCGCCAGCAGCTTCCGTCATGAGGGGACAGGGGACCACCGGAGTTCGGATACGCAGTATTTT. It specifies CASSFRHEGTGDHRSSDTQYF.

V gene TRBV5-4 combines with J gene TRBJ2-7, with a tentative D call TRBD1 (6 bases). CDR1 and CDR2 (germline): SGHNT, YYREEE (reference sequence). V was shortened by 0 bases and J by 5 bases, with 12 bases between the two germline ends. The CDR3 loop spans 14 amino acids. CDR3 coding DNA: TGTGCCAGCAGCTTGGTGGCAGGGGACCACGAGCAGTACTTC. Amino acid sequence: CASSLVAGDHEQYF.

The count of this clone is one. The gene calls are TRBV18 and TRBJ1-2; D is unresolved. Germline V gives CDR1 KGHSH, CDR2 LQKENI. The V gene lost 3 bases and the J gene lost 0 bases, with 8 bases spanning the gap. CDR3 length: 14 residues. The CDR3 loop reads CASSPGRANYGYTF. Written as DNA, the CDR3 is TGTGCCAGCTCACCGGGGAGGGCTAACTATGGCTACACCTTC.

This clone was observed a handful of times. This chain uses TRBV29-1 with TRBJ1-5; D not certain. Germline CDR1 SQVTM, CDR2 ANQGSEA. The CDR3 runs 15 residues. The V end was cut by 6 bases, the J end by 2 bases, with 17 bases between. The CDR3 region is CSVADGLLGNQPQHF. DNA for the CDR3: TGCAGCGTCGCTGACGGACTTTTAGGCAATCAGCCCCAGCATTTT.

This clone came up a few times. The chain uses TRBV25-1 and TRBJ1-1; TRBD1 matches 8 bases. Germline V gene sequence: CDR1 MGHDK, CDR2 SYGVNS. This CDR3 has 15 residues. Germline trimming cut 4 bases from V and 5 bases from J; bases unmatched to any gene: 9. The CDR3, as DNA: TGTGCCAGCAGTGGTCAGGACAGGGTTTGGACTGAAGCTTTCTTT. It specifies CASSGQDRVWTEAFF.

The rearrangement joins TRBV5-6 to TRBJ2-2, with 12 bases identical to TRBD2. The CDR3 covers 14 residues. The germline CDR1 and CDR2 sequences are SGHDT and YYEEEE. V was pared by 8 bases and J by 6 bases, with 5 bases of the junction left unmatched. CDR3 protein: CASRLAGAPGELFF. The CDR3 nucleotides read TGTGCCAGTAGACTAGCGGGGGCACCCGGGGAGCTGTTTTTT.

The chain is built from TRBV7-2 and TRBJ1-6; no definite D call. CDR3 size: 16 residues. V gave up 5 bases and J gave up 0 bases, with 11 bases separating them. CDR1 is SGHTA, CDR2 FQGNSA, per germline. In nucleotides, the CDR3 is TGTGCCAGCAGCCCGGAAGGGAGCTCCTATAATTCACCCCTCCACTTT. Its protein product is CASSPEGSSYNSPLHF.

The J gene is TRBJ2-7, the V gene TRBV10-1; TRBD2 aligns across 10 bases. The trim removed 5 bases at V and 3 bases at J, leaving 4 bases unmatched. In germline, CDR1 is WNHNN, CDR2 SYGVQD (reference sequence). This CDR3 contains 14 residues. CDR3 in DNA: TGCGCCAGCAGTTCTAGCGGGGGCGTCTACGAGCAGTACTTC. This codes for CASSSSGGVYEQYF.

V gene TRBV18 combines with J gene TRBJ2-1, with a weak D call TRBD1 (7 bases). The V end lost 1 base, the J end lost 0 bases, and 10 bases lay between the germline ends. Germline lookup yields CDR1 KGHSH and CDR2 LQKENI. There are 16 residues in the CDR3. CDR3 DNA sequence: TGTGCCAGCTCACCACTGGAGGGGGCCTCCTACAATGAGCAGTTCTTC. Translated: CASSPLEGASYNEQFF.

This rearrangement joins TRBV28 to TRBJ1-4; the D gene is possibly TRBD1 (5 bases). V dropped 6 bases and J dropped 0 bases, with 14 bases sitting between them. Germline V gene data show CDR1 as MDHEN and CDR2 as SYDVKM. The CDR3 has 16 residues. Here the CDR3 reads CASSRWTFATNEKLFF. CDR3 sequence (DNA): TGTGCCAGCAGCCGATGGACATTTGCAACTAATGAAAAACTGTTTTTT. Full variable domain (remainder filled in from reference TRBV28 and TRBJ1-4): DVKVTQSSRYLVKRTGEKVFLECVQDMDHENMFWYRQDPGLGLRLIYFSYDVKMKEKGDIPEGYSVSREKKERFSLILESASTNQTSMYLCASSRWTFATNEKLFFGSGTQLSVL.

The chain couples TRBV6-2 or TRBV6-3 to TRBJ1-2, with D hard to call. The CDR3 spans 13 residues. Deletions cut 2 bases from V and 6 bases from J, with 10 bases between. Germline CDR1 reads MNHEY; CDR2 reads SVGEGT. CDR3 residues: CASSYDKNHGYTF. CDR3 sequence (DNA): TGTGCCAGCAGTTACGACAAGAACCATGGCTACACCTTC.

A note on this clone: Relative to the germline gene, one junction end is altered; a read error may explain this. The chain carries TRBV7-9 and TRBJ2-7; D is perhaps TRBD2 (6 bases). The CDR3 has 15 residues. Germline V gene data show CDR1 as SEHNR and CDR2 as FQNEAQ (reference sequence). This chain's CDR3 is CASSVARGLLYEQYF. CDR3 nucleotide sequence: TGTGCCAGCAGCGTAGCGCGGGGCCTTCTCTACGAGCAGTACTTC.

The CDR3 spells CASRPRQGANYGYTF. The CDR3 DNA follows: TGTGCCAGCAGGCCCAGACAGGGAGCTAACTATGGCTACACCTTC. The V and J genes are TRBV4-2 and TRBJ1-2, with 7 bases fitting TRBD1. J lost 0 bases, V lost 6 bases, and 7 bases had no gene match. CDR3 size: 15 residues. The germline V gene encodes CDR1 LGHNA and CDR2 YNFKEQ.

The CDR3 DNA sequence: TGTGCCAGCTCAGTAGACAGGAGCTACGAGCAGTACTTC. Protein product: CASSVDRSYEQYF. This sequence joins TRBV18 and TRBJ2-7; D perhaps matches TRBD1 (6 bases). V lost 5 bases and J 3 bases, leaving 11 bases between the germline ends. The CDR3 is 13 residues long. Germline CDR1 and CDR2: KGHSH and LQKENI.

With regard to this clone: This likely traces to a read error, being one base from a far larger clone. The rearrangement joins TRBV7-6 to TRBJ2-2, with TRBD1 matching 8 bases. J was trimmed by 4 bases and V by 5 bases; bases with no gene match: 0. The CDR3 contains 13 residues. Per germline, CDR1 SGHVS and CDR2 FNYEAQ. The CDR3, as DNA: TGTGCCAGCAGCGACAGGGGCACCGGGGAGCTGTTTTTT. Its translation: CASSDRGTGELFF.

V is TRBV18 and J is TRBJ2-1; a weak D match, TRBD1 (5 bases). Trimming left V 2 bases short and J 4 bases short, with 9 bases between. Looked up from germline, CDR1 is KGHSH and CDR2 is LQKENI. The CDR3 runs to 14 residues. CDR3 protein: CASSPGAAYNEQFF. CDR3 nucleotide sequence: TGTGCCAGCTCACCAGGGGCAGCATACAATGAGCAGTTCTTC.